This T cell receptor beta chain originates from a study of blood T cells in healthy people across ages. The study, taken as a whole, reports: Among T cells, TCR beta diversity per million cells dropped roughly linearly as age rose.

Remarks on this clonotype: Antigen specificity is unknown.

A second about 7 to 11 cycle PCR used barcoded and J-beta primers. All samples yielded 3 million or more CDR3-containing paired-end reads. TCRdb reanalysed the 5' RACE reads using MiXCR and keeps one entry per CDR3 protein. Among 780,000 or so distinct CDR3 sequences listed, 53% were seen once. The CDR3 is made up of 12 amino acids. Trimming stripped 9 bases from V and 2 bases from J, with 9 bases between. Germline-derived CDR1 and CDR2 are SGHNT and YENEEA. The sample taken for sequencing was blood. The rearrangement joins TRBV11-3 to TRBJ2-3, with D maybe TRBD1 (5 bases). The origin of this receptor is a man at least 80 years old in good health. DNA of the CDR3: TGTGCCAGGGACATCCACACAGATACGCAGTATTTT. Its protein product is CARDIHTDTQYF.